This T cell receptor beta chain derives from a study of neurological immune-mediated disorders. Study-level points and caveats: Private repertoires in all groups were suggested, as expanded clones shared no CDR3 amino acid sequences across subjects.

Germline V gene lookup returns CDR1 LGHNA and CDR2 YNFKEQ. The CDR3 runs 11 residues. The team produced cDNA through 5'RACE using 10-nucleotide random UMIs. MiXCR, run by TCRdb on the 5' RACE reads, gives a single entry per CDR3 protein. Altogether more than 95,000 distinct CDR3 sequences are present, less than 14% being singletons, with the ten largest covering 2.5% to 4%. The sample's time point: longitudinal time-point 3. Source material was 2 million unsorted PBMCs, stored at -80 °C in RNAlater. On this clonotype itself: What it binds is not known. The junction does not match germline at one end; this may be a read error.

V gene TRBV4-2 combines with J gene TRBJ2-1; no clear D gene. The TCR comes from a female donor with HTLV-1-associated myelopathy (HAM/TSP). Specimen: PBMCs. The CDR3 DNA follows: TGTGCCAGCAGCGCACACAATGGGCAGTTCTTC. Protein: CASSAHNGQFF.